Listed below are T cell receptor beta chains from one sample, sequenced in a study of blood T cell repertoires in COVID-19. The method was immunoSEQ multiplex PCR; TCRdb's version includes in-frame clones alone and lacks a portion of them. The table has about 210,000 clones, 89% seen once. The sequencing input was peripheral blood. These receptor sequences come from a woman in her 40s with acute or convalescent COVID-19. Each CDR3 is given with its conserved first and last residue. The order of the fields is CDR3 protein, J gene, clone size, V gene. Size values are once, few and many counts, or a class for expanded clones, and some rows have none.

CASSRGDSQETQYF	TRBJ2-5	.	TRBV5-4
CASGRDSKLIKNTGELFF	TRBJ2-2	.	TRBV23-1
CASNRLAVTDTQYF	TRBJ2-3	.	TRBV2
CASSYWDRESNTEAFF	TRBJ1-1	.	TRBV6-2/TRBV6-3
CASSPTGMGGYTF	TRBJ1-2	.	TRBV7-8
CASSEREVQPQHF	TRBJ1-5	few	TRBV6-1
CASSAGGDTGELFF	TRBJ2-2	.	TRBV9
CASSQDGGGYTF	TRBJ1-2	.	TRBV3-1/TRBV3-2
CASSARWLAGETQYF	TRBJ2-5	.	TRBV19
CASSPGVAGTAFF	TRBJ1-2	.	TRBV7-3
CAISESAGNNYGYTF	TRBJ1-2	.	TRBV10-3
CASSFSGTASSGNTIYF	TRBJ1-3	.	TRBV11-2
CASSVDQGNYGYTF	TRBJ1-2	once	TRBV9
CASRRDRGGYGYTF	TRBJ1-2	few	TRBV19
CASSSTGNTAKNYGYTF	TRBJ1-2	.	TRBV2
CASSLDTEIMNTEAFF	TRBJ1-1	.	TRBV9
CAISESGRASGANYGYTF	TRBJ1-2	.	TRBV10-3
CASSRTSMGADTQYF	TRBJ2-3	.	TRBV7-6
CASSLGGTGESAGELFF	TRBJ2-2	.	TRBV11-2
CASSLELAGVNNEQFF	TRBJ2-1	.	TRBV5-1
CASSGDRGNGYTF	TRBJ1-2	.	TRBV2
CASSTGGNNQPQHF	TRBJ1-5	.	TRBV6-5
CSVEGDRGHPSYGYTF	TRBJ1-2	few	TRBV29-1
CASSSERGLSSGANVLTF	TRBJ2-6	.	TRBV7-2
CASSQDPPGGYETQYF	TRBJ2-5	once	TRBV4-1
CASSLGTGVQPQHF	TRBJ1-5	.	TRBV5-4
CASSLVTGAETQYF	TRBJ2-5	.	TRBV27
CASSLGAPPQETQYF	TRBJ2-5	.	TRBV5-1
CATGPVGTPGTEAFF	TRBJ1-1	.	TRBV5-4
CASSWTGQGTTEAFF	TRBJ1-1	.	TRBV5-5